This TCR beta chain was profiled in a study of shared clonotypes between healthy human individuals. DNA from unsorted PBMC was sequenced on ten immunoSEQ deep assay plates. Some clones are missing from TCRdb's copy, which holds only in-frame ones; the method was immunoSEQ multiplex PCR. The top ten clones hold around 13% of a sample with hundreds of thousands of clones, 60% to 80% of them seen once. Germline V lookup: CDR1 MNHNS, CDR2 SASEGT. V lost 1 base to trimming and J lost 2 bases, with 9 bases between them. This CDR3 spans 14 amino acids. This chain links TRBV6-1 with TRBJ2-7; no reliable D call. Material for sequencing was PBMCs. This receptor was identified in a woman between 40 and 55 years old in good health. Some clones in this sample may be carry-over from other donors' samples. CDR3 amino acids: CASSEGNYPYEQYF. The CDR3 DNA reads as TGTGCCAGCAGTGAAGGAAACTATCCCTACGAGCAGTACTTC.